The sequence of this TCR beta chain was determined in a study of molecular identifiers for immune sequencing clone quantification. About the research overall: Split five ways in replicates, RNA from around 20,000 or 99,000 naive CD8 cells had four portions sequenced. General study findings and limits: Spiked Jurkat TCR RNA originating from one cell could reportedly be identified amid one million naive cells.

Bulk TCR library preparation followed previously described methods with listed TCR primers. TCRdb reprocessed the PCR reads via MiXCR and lists one record per CDR3 protein. This sample has roughly 320,000 distinct CDR3 sequences, with about 22% found just once. Of note for this clonotype: Its cognate antigen is unknown. This clone may be a read error of a much larger clone one base away.

Germline V gives CDR1 MNHNS, CDR2 SASEGT. This CDR3 comprises 15 residues. The chain is built from TRBV6-1 and TRBJ1-5; possibly TRBD1 for D (6 bases). Sequenced material: naive CD8+ T cells from blood, with Jurkat cell RNA spiked in. The subset is: FACS-sorted CD8+CD4-CCR7+CD45RA+ naive T cells. The source is a human donor in good health. Some libraries in this study had Jurkat cell RNA spiked in. CDR3 region: CASGEQGWGNQPQHF. As DNA, the CDR3 is TGTGCCAGCGGTGAACAGGGTTGGGGCAATCAGCCCCAGCATTTT.